This passage covers 9 T cell receptor beta chains from one sample sequenced in a study of shared T cell receptors in the human thymus. This table comes from immunoSEQ multiplex PCR, and its TCRdb copy is limited to in-frame clones, with some not included. The sample lists hundreds of thousands of clones, more than 75% seen once, with about 0.0094% in the top ten. The sample was also linked to a second study, of human thymus T cells.

Sequences were obtained from thymocytes. The receptors here all came from a boy in the first two years of life with a congenital heart defect.

DNA of the CDR3: TGTGCCAGCAGCTCTGGACTAGCGGGAGGGGACTCCTACGAGCAGTACTTC. It specifies CASSSGLAGGDSYEQYF. The chain is built from TRBV7-9 and TRBJ2-7; 15 bases line up with TRBD2. This CDR3 has 17 residues. Germline V CDR1 and CDR2: SEHNR, FQNEAQ (reference sequence). V lost 4 bases to trimming and J lost 0 bases; unmatched junction nucleotides: 4.

The gene calls are TRBV19 and TRBJ2-7; 7 bases map to TRBD2. The CDR3 runs to 15 residues. Germline-derived CDR1 and CDR2 are LNHDA and SQIVND (reference sequence). J was trimmed by 3 bases and V by 4 bases; bases with no gene match: 9. The CDR3 sequence is CASSTYPVAGYEQYF. The CDR3 DNA reads as TGTGCCAGTAGTACATACCCGGTAGCGGGCTACGAGCAGTACTTC.

In this sample, this clone turned up a few times. The chain is built from TRBV5-8 and TRBJ2-3, with 11 bases identical to TRBD2. Germline V gene lookup returns CDR1 SGHTS and CDR2 YDEGEE. V shed 4 bases, J shed 3 bases, and the junction held 7 bases outside the gene matches. There are 16 residues in the CDR3. As DNA, the CDR3 is TGTGCCAGCAGCCACGGTAGCGGGGGGGCGACAGATACGCAGTATTTT. It specifies CASSHGSGGATDTQYF.

This chain links TRBV10-3 with TRBJ2-1; 13 nucleotides align to TRBD2. Germline V gene sequence: CDR1 ENHRY, CDR2 SYGVKD. The CDR3 is made up of 13 amino acids. The V segment lost 10 bases and the J segment 9 bases; nucleotides outside the gene matches: 6. The CDR3 nucleotides are TGTGCCACTGAGACTAGCGGGGGGAGTGAGCAGTTCTTC. Protein product: CATETSGGSEQFF.

The chain joins TRBV27 to TRBJ2-7; D perhaps matches TRBD1 (5 bases). V was pared by 5 bases and J by 1 base, with 12 bases between. In germline, CDR1 is MNHEY, CDR2 SMNVEV (reference sequence). The CDR3 totals 14 residues. The CDR3 nucleotides read TGTGCCAGCAGTCGACAGCCAAGTTCCTACGAGCAGTACTTC. The encoded protein is CASSRQPSSYEQYF.

The chain combines TRBV11-2 with TRBJ2-3, with TRBD2 identical over 12 bases. Germline CDR1 reads SGHAT; CDR2 reads FQNNGV. Trimming cost V 7 bases and J 7 bases; bases outside gene matches: 12. CDR3 length equals 16 residues. The CDR3 DNA reads as TGTGCCAGCAACAAAAACCTAGCGGGGGGGCCTAATACGCAGTATTTT. Its protein product is CASNKNLAGGPNTQYF.

The chain joins TRBV7-8 to TRBJ1-6; 7 bases are a match to TRBD1. The germline V gene has CDR1 SGHVS and CDR2 FQNEAQ. The V gene end was trimmed by 2 bases and the J gene end by 10 bases; junction bases not matched to a gene: 11. The CDR3 has 16 amino acids. The CDR3 DNA is TGTGCCAGCAGCTTATCCGCCGGGACAGCCGAATCACCCCTCCACTTT. It is translated as CASSLSAGTAESPLHF.

J is TRBJ2-7 and V is TRBV10-3; 10 bases are shared with TRBD2. Germline V CDR1 and CDR2: ENHRY, SYGVKD. CDR3 size: 14 residues. Trimming at V came to 8 bases and at J to 2 bases, leaving 6 bases not matched to a gene. For the CDR3, the DNA is TGTGCCATCGGGGCTAGCGGGGGACCCTACGAGCAGTACTTC. Its translation is CAIGASGGPYEQYF.

This chain links TRBV6-5 with TRBJ2-7; 12 nucleotides agree with TRBD2. Germline V gene lookup returns CDR1 MNHEY and CDR2 SVGAGI. The CDR3 loop spans 16 amino acids. Trimming at V came to 0 bases and at J to 1 base, leaving 1 base not matched to a gene. CDR3 loop: CASSYSTSGRSYEQYF. The CDR3 DNA sequence: TGTGCCAGCAGTTACTCGACTAGCGGGAGATCCTACGAGCAGTACTTC.